The rows below give T cell receptor beta chains drawn from one sample of a study of cytotoxic CD8 clonotypes in ibrutinib-treated CLL. Profiling relied on immunoSEQ multiplex PCR, and the TCRdb table lists in-frame clones only, not all of them. The repertoire holds under 150,000 clones, with 80% to 95% as singletons. The specimen was PBMCs, collected after 12 months of ibrutinib treatment. These TCRs come from a human donor with chronic lymphocytic leukemia. Both conserved end residues are part of each CDR3. A D gene is named only where the DNA matches it firmly. A clone size is listed for some rows: how often the clone was seen (once, few, many), or a class if it is expanded.

D: -
V: TRBV27
size: -
J: TRBJ1-3
CDR3: CASSLGRGNTIYF
DNA: TGTGCCAGCAGTTTAGGACGGGGAAACACCATATATTTT

D: TRBD1
V: TRBV28
size: -
J: TRBJ2-7
CDR3: CASSPGQGASYEQYF
DNA: TGTGCCAGCAGTCCCGGACAGGGGGCCTCCTACGAGCAGTACTTC

D: TRBD1
V: TRBV19
size: once
J: TRBJ2-7
CDR3: CASSIPGQSYEQYF
DNA: TGTGCCAGTAGTATACCGGGACAGTCCTACGAGCAGTACTTC

D: -
V: TRBV19
size: once
J: TRBJ1-5
CDR3: CASSIGRVDSSSNQPQHF
DNA: TGTGCCAGTAGTATCGGGCGCGTGGACAGCAGTAGCAATCAGCCCCAGCATTTT

D: TRBD2
V: TRBV6-5
size: once
J: TRBJ2-1
CDR3: CASKVAGYNEQFF
DNA: TGTGCCAGCAAGGTAGCGGGCTACAATGAGCAGTTCTTC

D: TRBD1
V: TRBV6-1
size: -
J: TRBJ2-7
CDR3: CASSEQPQGEIEQYF
DNA: TGTGCCAGCAGTGAACAACCCCAGGGGGAGATCGAGCAGTACTTC

D: TRBD1
V: TRBV10-3
size: -
J: TRBJ2-5
CDR3: CAISADRGRETQYF
DNA: TGTGCCATCAGCGCGGACAGGGGGCGTGAGACCCAGTACTTC

D: TRBD2
V: TRBV7-2
size: -
J: TRBJ2-7
CDR3: CASSSGTINYEQYF
DNA: TGTGCCAGCAGCTCCGGGACTATTAACTACGAGCAGTACTTC

D: -
V: TRBV9
size: -
J: TRBJ2-2
CDR3: CASSPFSGRQTTGELFF
DNA: TGTGCCAGCAGCCCCTTTAGCGGCAGGCAAACCACCGGGGAGCTGTTTTTT

D: -
V: TRBV4-2
size: -
J: TRBJ1-4
CDR3: CASSQEGAGLGEKLFF
DNA: TGTGCCAGCAGCCAAGAAGGGGCGGGGTTAGGGGAAAAACTGTTTTTT

D: -
V: TRBV6-5
size: -
J: TRBJ1-1
CDR3: CASSFDGGGTEAFF
DNA: TGTGCCAGCAGTTTCGACGGGGGGGGCACTGAAGCTTTCTTT

D: -
V: TRBV7-3
size: once
J: TRBJ2-2
CDR3: CASSFDRTGELFF
DNA: TGTGCCAGCAGCTTTGACCGGACCGGGGAGCTGTTTTTT

D: -
V: TRBV20-1
size: -
J: TRBJ2-7
CDR3: CSARGAYEQYF
DNA: TGCAGTGCCAGGGGTGCCTACGAGCAGTACTTC

D: -
V: TRBV18
size: -
J: TRBJ1-2
CDR3: CASSQTNYGYTF
DNA: TGTGCCAGCTCTCAAACTAACTATGGCTACACCTTC

D: TRBD2
V: TRBV19
size: -
J: TRBJ2-7
CDR3: CASSLTSGSYEQYF
DNA: TGTGCCAGTAGTCTGACTAGCGGGAGTTACGAGCAGTACTTC

D: -
V: TRBV29-1
size: -
J: TRBJ2-2
CDR3: CSVRNTGELFF
DNA: TGCAGCGTCAGGAACACCGGGGAGCTGTTTTTT

D: -
V: TRBV30
size: -
J: TRBJ2-7
CDR3: CAWSSSGEQYF
DNA: TGTGCCTGGAGTTCGTCAGGGGAGCAGTACTTC

D: TRBD1
V: TRBV29-1
size: -
J: TRBJ1-2
CDR3: CSVGDRAWNGYTF
DNA: TGCAGCGTGGGGGACAGGGCATGGAATGGCTACACCTTC

D: -
V: TRBV7-9
size: -
J: TRBJ1-1
CDR3: CASSRGDTEAFF
DNA: TGTGCCAGCAGCCGGGGTGACACTGAAGCTTTCTTT

D: -
V: TRBV4-2
size: -
J: TRBJ2-7
CDR3: CASSQDRDPETQQYF
DNA: TGTGCCAGCAGCCAAGATCGGGACCCGGAAACCCAGCAGTACTTC

D: -
V: TRBV5-4
size: -
J: TRBJ2-3
CDR3: CASKESGPATDTQYF
DNA: TGTGCCAGCAAGGAGTCAGGGCCAGCGACAGATACGCAGTATTTT

D: -
V: TRBV5-1
size: once
J: TRBJ2-3
CDR3: CASRPGTSTDTQYF
DNA: TGCGCCAGCAGGCCAGGGACTAGCACAGATACGCAGTATTTT

D: -
V: TRBV7-2
size: -
J: TRBJ2-3
CDR3: CASSAGTDTQYF
DNA: TGTGCCAGCAGCGCCGGCACAGATACGCAGTATTTT

D: -
V: TRBV5-1
size: -
J: TRBJ1-5
CDR3: CASSWDGNQPQHF
DNA: TGCGCCAGCAGCTGGGACGGTAATCAGCCCCAGCATTTT

D: TRBD1
V: TRBV28
size: -
J: TRBJ2-6
CDR3: CASSLTGGSGANVLTF
DNA: TGTGCCAGCAGTTTGACAGGGGGCTCTGGGGCCAACGTCCTGACTTTC

D: -
V: TRBV10-1
size: -
J: TRBJ2-3
CDR3: CASSDQGGYTDTQYF
DNA: TGCGCCAGCAGTGACCAGGGCGGATACACAGATACGCAGTATTTT

D: TRBD2
V: TRBV7-8
size: -
J: TRBJ2-3
CDR3: CASSLAYLAGGRGTDTQYF
DNA: TGTGCCAGCAGCTTAGCGTACCTAGCGGGAGGGCGCGGCACAGATACGCAGTATTTT

D: TRBD2
V: TRBV11-2
size: -
J: TRBJ2-1
CDR3: CASGGGYNEQFF
DNA: TGTGCCAGCGGGGGGGGCTACAATGAGCAGTTCTTC

D: -
V: TRBV2
size: few
J: TRBJ1-1
CDR3: CASLMGEDTEAFF
DNA: TGTGCCAGCCTGATGGGGGAGGACACTGAAGCTTTCTTT

D: -
V: TRBV7-2
size: -
J: TRBJ2-5
CDR3: CASSSPPLGETQYF
DNA: TGTGCCAGCAGCTCTCCCCCCCTCGGAGAGACCCAGTACTTC

D: -
V: TRBV9
size: -
J: TRBJ1-1
CDR3: CASSVASNTEAFF
DNA: TGTGCCAGCAGCGTAGCTAGCAACACTGAAGCTTTCTTT

D: -
V: TRBV5-4
size: -
J: TRBJ2-7
CDR3: CASSEGFSYEQYF
DNA: TGTGCCAGCTCAGAGGGGTTTTCCTACGAGCAGTACTTC

D: TRBD1
V: TRBV25-1
size: -
J: TRBJ2-7
CDR3: CASSAGTGQNEQYF
DNA: TGTGCCAGCAGTGCCGGGACAGGGCAGAACGAGCAGTACTTC

D: -
V: TRBV5-1
size: -
J: TRBJ1-1
CDR3: CASSLAGLAANEAFF
DNA: TGCGCCAGCAGCTTGGCGGGTCTGGCAGCAAACGAAGCTTTCTTT

D: TRBD1
V: TRBV18
size: -
J: TRBJ2-1
CDR3: CASSPQQGVGYEQFF
DNA: TGTGCCAGCTCACCACAACAGGGGGTGGGCTATGAGCAGTTCTTC

D: -
V: TRBV7-6
size: -
J: TRBJ2-2
CDR3: CASSLEGPNTGELFF
DNA: TGTGCCAGCAGCTTAGAGGGCCCGAACACCGGGGAGCTGTTTTTT

D: TRBD2
V: TRBV5-8
size: -
J: TRBJ2-7
CDR3: CASSRPGTSIPYEQYF
DNA: TGTGCCAGCAGCAGACCCGGGACTAGCATCCCCTACGAGCAGTACTTC

D: TRBD2
V: TRBV5-4
size: -
J: TRBJ2-5
CDR3: CASSLSGGSGETQYF
DNA: TGTGCCAGCAGCTTGAGCGGCGGGAGCGGGGAGACCCAGTACTTC

D: -
V: TRBV7-9
size: -
J: TRBJ2-7
CDR3: CASSLVGAEQYF
DNA: TGTGCCAGCAGCTTAGTGGGGGCCGAGCAGTACTTC

D: -
V: TRBV11-2
size: -
J: TRBJ2-5
CDR3: CASSSLQGGQTQYF
DNA: TGTGCCAGCAGCTCACTCCAGGGGGGACAGACCCAGTACTTC

D: -
V: TRBV30
size: -
J: TRBJ2-3
CDR3: CAWTKGRVYTDTQYF
DNA: TGTGCCTGGACTAAGGGTAGGGTATACACAGATACGCAGTATTTT

D: TRBD2
V: TRBV5-1
size: -
J: TRBJ2-1
CDR3: CASSLVGLAAYNEQFF
DNA: TGCGCCAGCAGCTTGGTAGGACTAGCGGCCTACAATGAGCAGTTCTTC

D: -
V: TRBV28
size: once
J: TRBJ1-5
CDR3: CASSSDQPQHF
DNA: TGTGCCAGCAGTTCAGATCAGCCCCAGCATTTT

D: -
V: TRBV7-3
size: -
J: TRBJ2-3
CDR3: CASRLGLHGDTQYF
DNA: TGTGCCAGCAGACTGGGTCTGCACGGGGATACGCAGTATTTT

D: -
V: TRBV7-9
size: once
J: TRBJ2-2
CDR3: CASSFGNTGELFF
DNA: TGTGCCAGCAGCTTTGGCAACACCGGGGAGCTGTTTTTT

D: -
V: TRBV29-1
size: -
J: TRBJ1-1
CDR3: CSVPARSFTEAFF
DNA: TGCAGCGTCCCCGCCCGCTCTTTTACTGAAGCTTTCTTT

D: TRBD2
V: TRBV27
size: -
J: TRBJ2-2
CDR3: CASSGVRGANTGELFF
DNA: TGTGCCAGCAGTGGAGTACGGGGGGCGAACACCGGGGAGCTGTTTTTT

D: -
V: TRBV28
size: -
J: TRBJ1-1
CDR3: CASSTQGGRTEAFF
DNA: TGTGCCAGCAGTACTCAGGGAGGGAGGACTGAAGCTTTCTTT

D: -
V: TRBV6-6
size: -
J: TRBJ2-7
CDR3: CASRVAYEQYF
DNA: TGTGCCAGCCGTGTAGCGTACGAGCAGTACTTC

D: -
V: TRBV7-2
size: -
J: TRBJ2-6
CDR3: CASSFMTVADLTF
DNA: TGTGCCAGCAGCTTCATGACAGTGGCGGACCTGACTTTC

D: -
V: TRBV9
size: few
J: TRBJ2-7
CDR3: CASSVAPLEQYF
DNA: TGTGCCAGCAGCGTAGCCCCCCTCGAGCAGTACTTC